A single sample is the source of the 14 T cell receptor beta chains below, sequenced in a study of identical twins. Each CDR3 protein is one row after TCRdb ran MiXCR on the 5' RACE reads. Found here are about 530,000 distinct CDR3 sequences, 15% of them singletons; the top ten hold around 0.48%. The same sample was also studied in work on yellow fever vaccine responses in identical twins.

The sequencing input was CD4+ T cells sorted from blood. Receptors were obtained from a woman aged 18-29 years in good health.

The chain employs TRBV18 and TRBJ1-3; D is unresolved. Germline V CDR1 and CDR2: KGHSH, LQKENI. The CDR3 length is 11 residues. The V end lost 1 base, the J end lost 8 bases, and 3 bases lay between the germline ends. The CDR3 spells CASSPRDTIYF. CDR3 nucleotides: TGTGCCAGCTCACCACGGGACACCATATATTTT.

J is TRBJ2-7 and V is TRBV2; tentative D call: TRBD2 (5 bases). The germline V gene has CDR1 SNHLY and CDR2 FYNNEI. This CDR3 has 15 amino acids. The V and J ends lost 3 bases and 0 bases respectively, with 12 bases between them. As DNA, the CDR3 is TGTGCCAGCAGTGAGACTACCTTCGGCTCCTACGAGCAGTACTTC. Its protein is CASSETTFGSYEQYF.

This chain uses TRBV7-9 with TRBJ2-3, with D perhaps given as TRBD1 or TRBD2 (5 bases each). The CDR3 has 15 amino acids. The V gene's germline CDR1 is SEHNR and CDR2 FQNEAQ (reference sequence). Between the trimmed V and J ends, which lost 1 base and 0 bases, there was a span of 8 bases. This CDR3 is CASSLGRTSTDTQYF. CDR3 DNA: TGTGCCAGCAGCTTAGGGAGGACAAGCACAGATACGCAGTATTTT.

The chain carries TRBV24-1 and TRBJ2-1, with 10 bases identical to TRBD2. V dropped 3 bases and J dropped 4; count of bases not matched to a gene: 5. The length of the CDR3 is 16 residues. Germline V lookup: CDR1 KGHDR, CDR2 SFDVKD. For the CDR3, the DNA is TGTGCCACCAGTGATGCGACTAGCGGGCAGTACAATGAGCAGTTCTTC. Translating gives CATSDATSGQYNEQFF.

This clonotype came up a few times. This chain links TRBV20-1 with TRBJ2-1; no definite D call. The germline V gene encodes CDR1 DFQATT and CDR2 SNEGSKA (reference sequence). CDR3 length: 18 residues. V was clipped by 0 bases and J by 0 bases, with 18 bases between them. CDR3 in DNA: TGCAGTGCTAGAGAGCCCTTCCGGGCCCCAAGCTCCTACAATGAGCAGTTCTTC. Translated, it gives CSAREPFRAPSSYNEQFF.

This clonotype was recorded at least ten times. The rearrangement links TRBV5-1 to TRBJ2-5; 8 bases are shared with TRBD1. V shed 0 bases, J shed 3 bases, and the junction held 1 base outside the gene matches. CDR1 and CDR2 (germline): SGHRS, YFSETQ. CDR3 length: 14 residues. For the CDR3, the DNA is TGCGCCAGCAGCTTGGGACAGGGGAAAGAGACCCAGTACTTC. It is translated as CASSLGQGKETQYF.

The rearrangement joins TRBV18 to TRBJ2-1, with D possibly called TRBD1 or TRBD2 (7 bases each). The germline CDR1 and CDR2 sequences are KGHSH and LQKENI. The CDR3 is 15 residues long. Trimming took 6 bases from V and 8 from J, leaving 20 bases between them. DNA of the CDR3: TGTGCCAGCTCCCTAAACAGGGGAGGGATCGATGAGCAGTTCTTC. It is translated as CASSLNRGGIDEQFF.

The chain has TRBV6-5 and TRBJ2-3; 13 bases agree with TRBD2. Per germline, CDR1 MNHEY and CDR2 SVGAGI. The length of the CDR3 is 17 residues. With 2 bases clipped from V and 6 bases from J, the junction kept 8 bases outside the gene matches. The CDR3 sequence: CASSYLTSGRARDTQYF. The DNA of the CDR3 is TGTGCCAGCAGTTACCTAACTAGCGGGAGGGCCAGGGATACGCAGTATTTT.

The table lists this clonotype with a few counts. The chain joins TRBV10-3 to TRBJ2-7; 13 nucleotides agree with TRBD2. V lost 6 bases, J lost 3 bases, and 11 bases stayed unmatched. Germline lookup yields CDR1 ENHRY and CDR2 SYGVKD. The CDR3 contains 17 residues. The CDR3 nucleotides are TGTGCCATCAGCGCGCAAACCGGGACTAGCGGGGACTACGAGCAGTACGTC. Residues: CAISAQTGTSGDYEQYV.

The chain uses TRBV12-3 or TRBV12-4 and TRBJ2-1; D unresolved. Trimming pared 7 bases from V and 9 bases from J, leaving 13 bases between. This CDR3 spans 12 amino acids. The CDR3 sequence is CASTQMAGEQFF. CDR3 DNA sequence: TGTGCCAGCACCCAAATGGCTGGTGAGCAGTTCTTC.

The gene calls are TRBV4-1 and TRBJ2-3, with a possible D match to TRBD2 (5 bases). The CDR3 consists of 19 residues. Trimming shortened V by 1 base and J by 5 bases, and 25 bases separated the two germline ends. Germline CDR1 MGHRA, CDR2 YSYEKL. In DNA form, the CDR3 reads TGCGCCAGCAGCCAAGGTTCCCTTTCGGCGGGCCTCGGCGGAGATACGCAGTATTTT. Protein sequence: CASSQGSLSAGLGGDTQYF.

This clonotype was seen a handful of times. The CDR3 DNA follows: TGCGCCAGCAGCTCACTGGGGGCTAGCGGGGGCTACAATGAGCAGTTCTTC. It encodes CASSSLGASGGYNEQFF. V and J are TRBV5-1 and TRBJ2-1; 10 bases align to TRBD2. Trimming removed 3 bases from V and 3 bases from J; junction bases left unmatched: 9. Germline-derived CDR1 and CDR2 are SGHRS and YFSETQ. CDR3 length: 17 amino acids.

This clonotype came up a few times. The chain employs TRBV21-1 and TRBJ1-5; no check of the table's D call, TRBD1, against the DNA was made. TRBV21-1 is an annotated pseudogene. The CDR3 contains 16 residues. The CDR3 DNA follows: TGTGCCAGCAGCAACCCAGGGGAAAATAGCAATCAGCCCCAGCATTTT. Amino acid sequence: CASSNPGENSNQPQHF.

This rearrangement joins TRBV20-1 to TRBJ1-6, with a weak D call TRBD1 (5 bases). The CDR3 loop spans 14 amino acids. Germline values: CDR1 DFQATT, CDR2 SNEGSKA (reference sequence). Trimming removed 0 bases at V and 9 bases at J, with 12 bases between. The CDR3 DNA sequence: TGCAGTGCTAGAGATATCCAGGGTGGTTCACCCCTCCACTTT. Translating gives CSARDIQGGSPLHF.